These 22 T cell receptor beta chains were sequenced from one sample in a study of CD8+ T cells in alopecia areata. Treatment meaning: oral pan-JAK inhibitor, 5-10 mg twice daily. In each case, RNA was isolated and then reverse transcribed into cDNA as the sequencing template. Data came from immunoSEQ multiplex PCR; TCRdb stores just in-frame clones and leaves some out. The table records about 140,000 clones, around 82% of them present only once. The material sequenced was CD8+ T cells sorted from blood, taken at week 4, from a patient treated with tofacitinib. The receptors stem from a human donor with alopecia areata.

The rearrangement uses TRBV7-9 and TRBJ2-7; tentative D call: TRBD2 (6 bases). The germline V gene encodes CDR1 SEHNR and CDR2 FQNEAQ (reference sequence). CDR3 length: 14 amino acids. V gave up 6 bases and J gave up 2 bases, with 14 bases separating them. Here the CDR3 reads CASSTGGATYEQYF. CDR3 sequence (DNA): TGTGCCAGCAGTACGGGCGGGGCTACCTACGAGCAGTACTTC.

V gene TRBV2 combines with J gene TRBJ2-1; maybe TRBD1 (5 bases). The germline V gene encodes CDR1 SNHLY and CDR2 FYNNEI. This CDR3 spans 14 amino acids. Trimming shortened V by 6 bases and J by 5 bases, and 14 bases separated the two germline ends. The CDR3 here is CASSDSPAHNEQFF. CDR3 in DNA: TGTGCCAGCAGCGACAGTCCGGCGCACAATGAGCAGTTCTTC.

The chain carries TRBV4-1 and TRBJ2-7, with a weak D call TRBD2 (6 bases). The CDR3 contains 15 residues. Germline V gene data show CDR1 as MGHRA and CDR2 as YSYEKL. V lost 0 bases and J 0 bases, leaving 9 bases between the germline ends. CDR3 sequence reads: CASSQDSGNSYEQYF. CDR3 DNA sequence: TGCGCCAGCAGCCAAGATAGCGGCAACTCCTACGAGCAGTACTTC.

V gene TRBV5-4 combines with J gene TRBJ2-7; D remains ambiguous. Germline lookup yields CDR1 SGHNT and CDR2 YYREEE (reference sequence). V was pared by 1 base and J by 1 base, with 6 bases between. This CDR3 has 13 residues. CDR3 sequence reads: CASSLRGSYEQYF. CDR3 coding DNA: TGTGCCAGCAGCTTGCGCGGATCCTACGAGCAGTACTTC.

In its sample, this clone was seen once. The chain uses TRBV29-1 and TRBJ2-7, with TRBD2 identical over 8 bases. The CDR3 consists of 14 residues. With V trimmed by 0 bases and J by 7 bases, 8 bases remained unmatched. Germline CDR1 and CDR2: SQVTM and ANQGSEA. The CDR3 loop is CSVEDQSGSGEQYF. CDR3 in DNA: TGCAGCGTTGAAGATCAGAGCGGGAGCGGGGAGCAGTACTTC.

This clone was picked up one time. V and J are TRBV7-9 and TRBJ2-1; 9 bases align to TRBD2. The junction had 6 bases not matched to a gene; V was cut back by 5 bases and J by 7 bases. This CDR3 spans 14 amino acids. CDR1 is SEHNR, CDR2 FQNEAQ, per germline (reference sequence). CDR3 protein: CASSLSGGLNEQFF. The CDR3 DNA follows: TGTGCCAGCAGCCTTAGCGGGGGACTGAATGAGCAGTTCTTC.

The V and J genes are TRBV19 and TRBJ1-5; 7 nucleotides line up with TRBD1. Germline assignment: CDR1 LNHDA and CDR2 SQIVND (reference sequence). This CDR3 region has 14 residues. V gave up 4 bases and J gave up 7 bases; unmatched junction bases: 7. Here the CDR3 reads CASSTDFRGQPQHF. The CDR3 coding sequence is TGTGCCAGTAGTACTGACTTCAGGGGGCAGCCCCAGCATTTT.

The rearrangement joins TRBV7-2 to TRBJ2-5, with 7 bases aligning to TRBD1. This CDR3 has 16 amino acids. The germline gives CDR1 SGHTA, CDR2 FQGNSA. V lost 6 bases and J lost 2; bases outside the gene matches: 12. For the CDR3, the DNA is TGTGCCAGCAGATCGGCAGGGGGATACTTACAAGAGACCCAGTACTTC. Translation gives CASRSAGGYLQETQYF.

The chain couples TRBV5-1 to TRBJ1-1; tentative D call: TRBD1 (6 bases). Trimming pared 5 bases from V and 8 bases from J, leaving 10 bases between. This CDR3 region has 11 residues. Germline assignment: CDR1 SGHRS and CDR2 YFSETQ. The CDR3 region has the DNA TGCGCCAGCAGTATCACAGGGGAAGCTTTCTTT. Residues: CASSITGEAFF.

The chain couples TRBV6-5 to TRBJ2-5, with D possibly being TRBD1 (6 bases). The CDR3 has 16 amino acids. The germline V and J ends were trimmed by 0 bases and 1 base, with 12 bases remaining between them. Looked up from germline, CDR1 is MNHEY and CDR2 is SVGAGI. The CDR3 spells CASSYSQGYSQETQYF. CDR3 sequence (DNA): TGTGCCAGCAGTTACTCGCAGGGGTACAGCCAAGAGACCCAGTACTTC.

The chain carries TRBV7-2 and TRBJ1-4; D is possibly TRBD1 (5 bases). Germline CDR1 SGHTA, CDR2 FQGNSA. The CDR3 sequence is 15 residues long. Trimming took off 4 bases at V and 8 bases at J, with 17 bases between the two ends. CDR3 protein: CASSSGDPGGEKLFF. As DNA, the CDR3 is TGTGCCAGCAGCTCGGGGGACCCCGGAGGAGAAAAACTGTTTTTT. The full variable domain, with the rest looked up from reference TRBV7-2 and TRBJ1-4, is GAGVSQSPSNKVTEKGKDVELRCDPISGHTALYWYRQSLGQGLEFLIYFQGNSAPDKSGLPSDRFSAERTGGSVSTLTIQRTQQEDSAVYLCASSSGDPGGEKLFFGSGTQLSVL.

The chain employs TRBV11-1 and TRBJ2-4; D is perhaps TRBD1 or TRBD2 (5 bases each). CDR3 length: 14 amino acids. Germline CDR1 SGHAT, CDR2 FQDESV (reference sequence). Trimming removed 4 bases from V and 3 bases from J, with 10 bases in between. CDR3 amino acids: CASSSGTGKNIQYF. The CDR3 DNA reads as TGTGCCAGCAGCTCCGGGACCGGCAAAAACATTCAGTACTTC.

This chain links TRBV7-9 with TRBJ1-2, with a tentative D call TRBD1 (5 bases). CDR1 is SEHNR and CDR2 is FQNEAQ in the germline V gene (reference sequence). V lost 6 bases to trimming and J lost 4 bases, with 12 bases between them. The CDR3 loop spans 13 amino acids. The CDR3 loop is CASSLGRVYGYTF. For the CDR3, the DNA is TGTGCCAGCAGTCTGGGACGAGTCTATGGCTACACCTTC.

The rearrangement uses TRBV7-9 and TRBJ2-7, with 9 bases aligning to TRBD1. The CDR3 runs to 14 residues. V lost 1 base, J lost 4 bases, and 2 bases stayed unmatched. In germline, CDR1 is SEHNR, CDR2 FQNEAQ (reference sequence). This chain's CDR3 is CASSLGGTGYEQYF. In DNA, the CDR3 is TGTGCCAGCAGCTTAGGCGGGACAGGGTACGAGCAGTACTTC. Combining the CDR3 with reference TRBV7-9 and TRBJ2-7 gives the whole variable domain DTGVSQNPRHKITKRGQNVTFRCDPISEHNRLYWYRQTLGQGPEFLTYFQNEAQLEKSRLLSDRFSAERPKGSFSTLEIQRTEQGDSAMYLCASSLGGTGYEQYFGPGTRLTVT.

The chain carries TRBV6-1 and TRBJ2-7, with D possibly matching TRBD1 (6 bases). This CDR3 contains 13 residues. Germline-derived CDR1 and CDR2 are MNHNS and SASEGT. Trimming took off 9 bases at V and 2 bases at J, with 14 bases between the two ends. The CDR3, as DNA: TGTGCCAGTGAAAGGGACACCACCTACGAGCAGTACTTC. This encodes CASERDTTYEQYF.

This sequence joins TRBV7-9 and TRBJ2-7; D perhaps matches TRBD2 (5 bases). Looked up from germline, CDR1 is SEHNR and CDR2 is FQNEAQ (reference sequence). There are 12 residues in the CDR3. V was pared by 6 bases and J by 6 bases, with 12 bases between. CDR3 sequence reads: CASSRTSSEQYF. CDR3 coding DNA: TGTGCCAGCAGTAGGACTTCAAGCGAGCAGTACTTC.

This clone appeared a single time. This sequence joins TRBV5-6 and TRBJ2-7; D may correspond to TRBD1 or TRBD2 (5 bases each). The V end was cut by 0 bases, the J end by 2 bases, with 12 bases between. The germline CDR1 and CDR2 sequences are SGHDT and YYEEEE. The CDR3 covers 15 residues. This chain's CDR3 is CASSLAPGQPYEQYF. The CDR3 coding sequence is TGTGCCAGCAGCTTGGCGCCGGGGCAGCCCTACGAGCAGTACTTC.

The CDR3 loop is CASSLAGGANTGELFF. In nucleotides, the CDR3 is TGTGCCAGCAGTTTAGCAGGGGGCGCGAACACCGGGGAGCTGTTTTTT. This chain uses TRBV27 with TRBJ2-2, with TRBD1 matching 8 bases. Germline V gene data show CDR1 as MNHEY and CDR2 as SMNVEV (reference sequence). V shed 2 bases and J 0 bases; nucleotides not matched to a gene: 2. This CDR3 region has 16 residues.

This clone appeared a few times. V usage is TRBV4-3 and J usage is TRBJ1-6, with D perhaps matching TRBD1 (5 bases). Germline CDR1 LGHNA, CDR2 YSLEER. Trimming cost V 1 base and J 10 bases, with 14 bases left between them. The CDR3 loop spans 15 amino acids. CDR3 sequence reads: CASSQGYRLGSPLHF. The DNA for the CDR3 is TGCGCCAGCAGCCAAGGATACAGGTTAGGGTCACCCCTCCACTTT.

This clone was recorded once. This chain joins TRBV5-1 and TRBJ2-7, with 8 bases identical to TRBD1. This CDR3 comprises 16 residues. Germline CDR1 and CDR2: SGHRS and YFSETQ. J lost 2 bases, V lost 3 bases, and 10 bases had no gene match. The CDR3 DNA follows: TGCGCCAGCAGCTCCCCTAGCACAGGGGGTACCTACGAGCAGTACTTC. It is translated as CASSSPSTGGTYEQYF.

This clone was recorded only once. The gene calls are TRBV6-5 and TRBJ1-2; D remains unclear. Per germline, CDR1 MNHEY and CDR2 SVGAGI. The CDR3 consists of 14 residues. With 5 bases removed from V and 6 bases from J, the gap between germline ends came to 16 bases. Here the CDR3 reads CASSTTGVRDGYTF. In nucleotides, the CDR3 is TGTGCCAGCAGTACAACGGGAGTAAGGGATGGCTACACCTTC.

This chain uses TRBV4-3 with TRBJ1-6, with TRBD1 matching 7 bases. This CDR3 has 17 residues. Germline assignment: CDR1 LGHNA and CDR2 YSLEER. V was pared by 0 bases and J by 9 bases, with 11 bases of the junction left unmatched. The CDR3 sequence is CASSQDKRQGVFSPLHF. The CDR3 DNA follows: TGCGCCAGCAGCCAAGATAAGAGGCAGGGGGTTTTTTCACCCCTCCACTTT.